The source of this T cell receptor beta chain is a study of blood T cell repertoires in COVID-19 (dated by TCRdb to 2018 to 2020). Describing the broader study: The collaborator samples originated in the United States, Italy and Spain and spanned the acute and convalescent phases of COVID-19. Deeply sampled blood TCRbeta repertoires from subjects exposed to, actively infected with, or recovered from COVID-19 were included in the dataset. The material from the prospective study consisted of cDNA or gDNA derived from T cells, B-cell-depleted T cells, or PBMCs. A freely available public database, intended as a resource for researchers studying the immune response to SARS-CoV-2, is where the repertoires were released. The samples were drawn from the first 160 participants of the ongoing ImmuneRACE study and from some 1,300 subjects provided by 6 global collaborators. Where available, HLA class I and class II types were taken from metadata supplied by the sample provider and were not determined by assay-based typing. The sample metadata nearly always contained a de-identified subject ID, COVID-19 status, age in years and sex.

Whole blood was collected in K2EDTA tubes by collaborating institutions according to the institutions' own protocols. For TCRbeta analysis, collaborator samples were shipped as frozen whole blood, as isolated PBMCs, or as DNA extracted from either sample type. By how much of the sample it makes up, this clone is medium-sized (0.01 to 0.1%). This clone's antigen is unknown. Base qualities are missing; no much larger clone stands one base away. Inclusive of the bounding cysteine and phenylalanine, the CDR3 is 14 residues long. The DNA shown is the 42-base CDR3, in frame from base 1. V loses 5 bases at its end and J loses 5 bases; junction bases beyond the gene matches: 9. The germline V gene gives CDR1 as MNHEY and CDR2 as SVGAGI. The investigation overall reported the following: The amount of clinical and demographic metadata varied by source and participant and was provided uncurated.

TCRbeta CDR3 regions were amplified from genomic DNA by means of the immunoSEQ Assay, a bias-controlled multiplex PCR. The authors' analysis ran thus. The number of nucleated cells in each sample was estimated from the amplification of reference gene primers within the assay. To quantify the absolute abundance of each unique TCRbeta CDR3 rearrangement, sequence reads were collapsed and filtered. Productive Simpson clonality was computed per sample as the square root of Simpson's diversity index over productive rearrangements. TCRdb retrieved this table from immuneACCESS and kept in-frame rearrangements only. Not all clones are present; in checked studies, unresolved V genes account for under half, and no reason is known for the remainder. That table gives V, J and clone size, and the DNA gave D and trimming. This sample has some 140,000 clones in its table, and more than 65% of those were observed once. The ten largest account for 10% to 15% of the sample.

The sequenced sample was peripheral blood. The TCR sequence derives from a man at least 80 years old with acute or convalescent COVID-19. The rearrangement combines TRBV6-5 with TRBJ2-7; 7 bases in between match TRBD1. The CDR3 reads CASSQMTGSNEQYF. The sequence in DNA is TGTGCCAGCAGTCAAATGACAGGGTCCAACGAGCAGTACTTC.